These 22 T cell receptor beta chains originate from one sample sequenced in a study of T cell repertoires in cytomegalovirus infection. Via MiXCR, TCRdb re-called the reads, giving one row per CDR3 protein. Among some 220,000 distinct CDR3 sequences listed, 9% to 15% were seen once. Source material: PBMCs. These receptors were obtained from a human donor in good health (CMV status not recorded). Some clones in this sample may be carry-over from other donors' samples.

This clonotype showed up many times. The chain carries TRBV7-3 and TRBJ2-7; tentatively, D is TRBD2 (7 bases). The CDR3 contains 15 residues. V lost 5 bases to trimming and J lost 0 bases, with 14 bases between them. CDR1 and CDR2 (germline): SGHTA, FQGTGA. The CDR3 is CASSTGGGSSYEQYF. The CDR3 region has the DNA TGTGCCAGCAGCACCGGGGGCGGGAGCTCCTACGAGCAGTACTTC. Full variable domain (remainder filled in from reference TRBV7-3 and TRBJ2-7): GAGVSQTPSNKVTEKGKYVELRCDPISGHTALYWYRQSLGQGPEFLIYFQGTGAADDSGLPNDRFFAVRPEGSVSTLKIQRTERGDSAVYLCASSTGGGSSYEQYFGPGTRLTVT.

In its sample, this clonotype was seen many times. V usage is TRBV7-3 and J usage is TRBJ1-1; no clear D. The V gene lost 8 bases and the J gene lost 3 bases, with 13 bases spanning the gap. The CDR3 length is 13 residues. The germline V gene encodes CDR1 SGHTA and CDR2 FQGTGA. CDR3 DNA sequence: TGTGCCAGCTCTGGGCAGCGGGACACTGAAGCTTTCTTT. Residues: CASSGQRDTEAFF.

At least ten counts were recorded for this clonotype. The rearrangement joins TRBV19 to TRBJ2-6; 9 positions match TRBD2. Germline values: CDR1 LNHDA, CDR2 SQIVND (reference sequence). This CDR3 region has 17 residues. Germline trimming cut 5 bases from V and 4 bases from J; bases unmatched to any gene: 9. The DNA of the CDR3 is TGTGCCAGTAGTCCGCGGGAGGGCCTAGGGGGGGCCAACGTCCTGACTTTC. This translates into CASSPREGLGGANVLTF.

This clonotype was counted only a few times. The chain joins TRBV19 to TRBJ2-2, with TRBD1 matching 10 bases. Germline loops: CDR1 LNHDA, CDR2 SQIVND (reference sequence). The CDR3 extends over 15 amino acids. The trim removed 4 bases at V and 6 bases at J, leaving 5 bases unmatched. CDR3: CASSKRTGGSGELFF. CDR3 in DNA: TGTGCCAGTAGTAAAAGGACAGGGGGGTCCGGGGAGCTGTTTTTT.

This clonotype showed up many times. CDR3 residues: CASSAQGTQYQETQYF. The CDR3 DNA sequence: TGTGCCAGCAGTGCCCAGGGGACACAATACCAAGAGACCCAGTACTTC. V is TRBV27 and J is TRBJ2-5, with D possibly matching TRBD1 (6 bases). V lost 5 bases to trimming and J lost 0 bases, with 16 bases between them. The V gene's germline CDR1 is MNHEY and CDR2 SMNVEV (reference sequence). The length of the CDR3 is 16 residues.

The J gene is TRBJ1-1, the V gene TRBV19; D gene unclear. The CDR3 loop spans 16 amino acids. In germline, CDR1 is LNHDA, CDR2 SQIVND (reference sequence). V dropped 1 base and J dropped 0 bases, with 12 bases sitting between them. CDR3 coding DNA: TGTGCCAGTAGTATAGCGGGTGGGCCATTGAACACTGAAGCTTTCTTT. Protein sequence: CASSIAGGPLNTEAFF.

This clonotype was seen at least ten times. The chain is built from TRBV5-1 and TRBJ1-1, with 7 positions matching TRBD1. Unmatched junction bases numbered 6, after V lost 3 bases and J lost 4 bases. Germline V gene sequence: CDR1 SGHRS, CDR2 YFSETQ. This CDR3 has 14 residues. CDR3: CASSWRQGGTEAFF. The CDR3 region has the DNA TGCGCCAGCAGCTGGAGACAGGGAGGCACTGAAGCTTTCTTT.

This chain connects TRBV18 to TRBJ2-4; D may match TRBD1 or TRBD2 (5 bases each). The CDR3 is made up of 14 amino acids. Germline lookup yields CDR1 KGHSH and CDR2 LQKENI. V was clipped by 1 base and J by 8 bases, with 12 bases between them. The CDR3 region is CASSPQGPEDIQYF. CDR3 DNA sequence: TGTGCCAGCTCACCACAGGGGCCGGAGGACATTCAGTACTTC.

This chain uses TRBV5-6 with TRBJ1-5; 12 bases match TRBD1. Germline assignment: CDR1 SGHDT and CDR2 YYEEEE. This CDR3 spans 17 amino acids. The V and J ends lost 0 bases and 7 bases, in that order; junction bases with no gene match: 8. As DNA, the CDR3 is TGTGCCAGCAGCTTGGGGGACAGGGGGCGCCTCGGGCAGCCCCAGCATTTT. Its translation is CASSLGDRGRLGQPQHF. Drawing the rest from reference TRBV5-6 and TRBJ1-5, the complete variable domain is DAGVTQSPTHLIKTRGQQVTLRCSPKSGHDTVSWYQQALGQGPQFIFQYYEEEERQRGNFPDRFSGHQFPNYSSELNVNALLLGDSALYLCASSLGDRGRLGQPQHFGDGTRLSIL.

V usage is TRBV27 and J usage is TRBJ2-3; TRBD1 might be the D (6 bases). V lost 2 bases to trimming and J lost 3 bases, with 12 bases between them. The CDR3 runs 15 residues. Germline CDR1 and CDR2: MNHEY and SMNVEV (reference sequence). CDR3 amino acids: CASSLRPRGTDTQYF. CDR3 nucleotides: TGTGCCAGCAGTTTACGCCCCAGGGGAACAGATACGCAGTATTTT.

This clonotype was recorded many times. The CDR3 nucleotides read TGCGCCAGCAGCCAAGACCTGGCGGGGGTCGAGACCCAGTACTTC. It encodes CASSQDLAGVETQYF. The chain links TRBV4-3 to TRBJ2-5, with 7 bases fitting TRBD2. The germline gives CDR1 LGHNA, CDR2 YSLEER. Germline trimming cut 0 bases from V and 5 bases from J; bases unmatched to any gene: 6. The CDR3 runs to 15 residues.

This clonotype was recorded many times. J is TRBJ2-2 and V is TRBV6-2 or TRBV6-3; possibly TRBD2 for D (6 bases). The CDR3 contains 15 residues. Germline CDR1 is MNHEY and CDR2 is SVGEGT. V lost 5 bases and J 4 bases, leaving 14 bases between the germline ends. CDR3 protein: CASSPQGLTTGELFF. For the CDR3, the DNA is TGTGCCAGCAGTCCCCAAGGACTAACCACCGGGGAGCTGTTTTTT.

This clonotype was seen many times. V is TRBV6-2 or TRBV6-3 and J is TRBJ1-1; D is ambiguous. CDR1 is MNHEY, CDR2 SVGEGT, per germline. The CDR3 length is 13 residues. V was trimmed by 4 bases and J by 0 bases, leaving 6 bases between them. The CDR3 reads CASSFDLNTEAFF. CDR3 bases: TGTGCCAGCAGTTTCGACCTGAACACTGAAGCTTTCTTT.

The V gene is TRBV19, the J gene TRBJ1-4; TRBD1 agrees at 9 bases. This CDR3 contains 14 residues. CDR1 and CDR2 (germline): LNHDA, SQIVND (reference sequence). Trimming took 3 bases from V and 8 from J; bases not matched to a gene: 4. CDR3 nucleotides: TGTGCCAGTAGTATTCGGGACAGGGAAGAAAAACTGTTTTTT. It encodes CASSIRDREEKLFF.

This clonotype was found many times. The rearrangement joins TRBV7-2 to TRBJ1-1, with 8 bases matching TRBD1. CDR3 size: 15 residues. The germline gives CDR1 SGHTA, CDR2 FQGNSA. Trimming cost V 5 bases and J 0 bases; bases outside gene matches: 5. The chain's CDR3 is CASSTHRGMNTEAFF. CDR3 bases: TGTGCCAGCAGCACCCACAGGGGGATGAACACTGAAGCTTTCTTT.

This clonotype was detected many times. This chain links TRBV7-2 with TRBJ1-5; TRBD1 agrees at 9 bases. Unmatched junction bases numbered 9, after V lost 5 bases and J lost 7 bases. The CDR3 contains 15 residues. Germline CDR1 and CDR2: SGHTA and FQGNSA. CDR3 in amino acids: CASSTDTGGGQPQHF. The CDR3, as DNA: TGTGCCAGCAGCACGGATACAGGGGGCGGACAGCCCCAGCATTTT.

V gene TRBV5-6 combines with J gene TRBJ2-5, with 10 bases lining up with TRBD2. This CDR3 has 17 residues. In germline, CDR1 is SGHDT, CDR2 YYEEEE. V trimming: 4 bases; J trimming: 3 bases; junction bases outside the gene matches: 12. The CDR3 bases are TGTGCCAGCAGCCCATCCAGGCTAGCGGGAGTAAAAGAGACCCAGTACTTC. Translating it yields CASSPSRLAGVKETQYF.

The chain couples TRBV7-2 to TRBJ1-1; no clear D. Germline V lookup: CDR1 SGHTA, CDR2 FQGNSA. Trimming shortened V by 5 bases and J by 4 bases, and 11 bases separated the two germline ends. This CDR3 region has 13 residues. The CDR3 region has the DNA TGTGCCAGCAGCGTTGCTCGGGGCACTGAAGCTTTCTTT. It codes for CASSVARGTEAFF.

The V and J genes are TRBV4-2 and TRBJ1-1, with 8 positions matching TRBD1. Trimming took 0 bases from V and 5 from J; bases not matched to a gene: 20. CDR3 length: 20 residues. Germline V CDR1 and CDR2: LGHNA, YNFKEQ. CDR3 bases: TGTGCCAGCAGCCAAGATCTGGGGGGACAGGTCTTACTCTGGGGGACTGAAGCTTTCTTT. Translating it yields CASSQDLGGQVLLWGTEAFF.

This clonotype was found a few times. J is TRBJ1-5 and V is TRBV14, with 8 bases aligning to TRBD1. The CDR3 length is 14 residues. The germline gives CDR1 SGHDN, CDR2 FVKESK. The V gene end was trimmed by 6 bases and the J gene end by 6 bases; junction bases not matched to a gene: 7. The CDR3 loop is CASSYQGAGQPQHF. In nucleotides, the CDR3 is TGTGCCAGCAGTTACCAGGGGGCCGGTCAGCCCCAGCATTTT.

This clonotype turned up a few times. The V call is TRBV7-2, the J call TRBJ2-1; D not certain. V lost 7 bases to trimming and J lost 4 bases, with 14 bases between them. The CDR3 covers 14 residues. Germline V gene lookup returns CDR1 SGHTA and CDR2 FQGNSA. The CDR3 loop is CASTVPGGYNEQFF. The CDR3 nucleotides read TGTGCCAGCACCGTCCCCGGCGGATACAATGAGCAGTTCTTC.

The table lists this clonotype with many counts. This chain connects TRBV19 to TRBJ2-7; 7 bases fit TRBD2. CDR1 is LNHDA, CDR2 SQIVND, per germline (reference sequence). The V and J ends lost 1 base and 3 bases, in that order; junction bases with no gene match: 6. The CDR3 runs to 15 residues. The CDR3 nucleotides are TGTGCCAGTAGTATAGTTAGCGGGTCCATCTACGAGCAGTACTTC. Protein sequence: CASSIVSGSIYEQYF.